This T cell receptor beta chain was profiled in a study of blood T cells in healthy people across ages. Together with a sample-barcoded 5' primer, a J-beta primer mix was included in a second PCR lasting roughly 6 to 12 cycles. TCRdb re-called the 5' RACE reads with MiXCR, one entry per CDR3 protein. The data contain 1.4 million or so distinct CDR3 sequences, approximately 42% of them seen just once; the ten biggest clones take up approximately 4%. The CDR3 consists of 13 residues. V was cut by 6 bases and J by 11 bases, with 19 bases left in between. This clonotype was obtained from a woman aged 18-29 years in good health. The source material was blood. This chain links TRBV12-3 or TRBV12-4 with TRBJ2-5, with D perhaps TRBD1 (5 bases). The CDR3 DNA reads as TGTGCCAGCAGCTTACAGGTTTACAATGAGCAGTACTTC. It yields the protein CASSLQVYNEQYF.